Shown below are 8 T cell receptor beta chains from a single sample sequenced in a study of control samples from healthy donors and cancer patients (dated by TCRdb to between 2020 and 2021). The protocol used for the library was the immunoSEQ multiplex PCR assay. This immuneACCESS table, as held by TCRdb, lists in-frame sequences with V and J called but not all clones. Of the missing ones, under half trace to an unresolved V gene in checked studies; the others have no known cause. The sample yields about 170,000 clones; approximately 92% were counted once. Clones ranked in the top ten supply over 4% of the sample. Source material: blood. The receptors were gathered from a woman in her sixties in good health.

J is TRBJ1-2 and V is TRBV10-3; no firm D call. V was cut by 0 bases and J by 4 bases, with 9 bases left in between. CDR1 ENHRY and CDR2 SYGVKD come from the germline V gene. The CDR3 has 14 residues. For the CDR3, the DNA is TGTGCCATCAGTGAGTCGATAGGAGTCTATGGCTACACCTTC. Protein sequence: CAISESIGVYGYTF.

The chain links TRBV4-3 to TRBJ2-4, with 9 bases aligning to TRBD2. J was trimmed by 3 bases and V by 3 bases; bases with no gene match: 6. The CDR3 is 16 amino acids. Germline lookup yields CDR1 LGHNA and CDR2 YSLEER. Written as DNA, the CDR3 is TGCGCCAGCAGCCACGGACTAGCGCAAGGCAAAAACATTCAGTACTTC. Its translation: CASSHGLAQGKNIQYF.

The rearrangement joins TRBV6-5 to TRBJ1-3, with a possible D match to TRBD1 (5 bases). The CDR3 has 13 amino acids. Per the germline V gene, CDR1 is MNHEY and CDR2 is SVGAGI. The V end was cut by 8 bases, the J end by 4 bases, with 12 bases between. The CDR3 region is CASRGLDGNTIYF. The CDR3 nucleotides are TGTGCCAGCCGGGGACTTGACGGAAACACCATATATTTT.

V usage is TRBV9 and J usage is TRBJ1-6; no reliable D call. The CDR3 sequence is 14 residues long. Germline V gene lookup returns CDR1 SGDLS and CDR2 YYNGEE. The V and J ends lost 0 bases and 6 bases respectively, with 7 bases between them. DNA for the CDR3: TGTGCCAGCAGCGTAGTGGATGTTAATTCACCCCTCCACTTT. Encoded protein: CASSVVDVNSPLHF.

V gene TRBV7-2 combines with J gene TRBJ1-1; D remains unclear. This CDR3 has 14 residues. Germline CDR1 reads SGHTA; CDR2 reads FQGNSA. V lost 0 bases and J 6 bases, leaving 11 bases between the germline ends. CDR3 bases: TGTGCCAGCAGCTTAGCCCTAGACGGCGCTGAAGCTTTCTTT. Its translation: CASSLALDGAEAFF.

The CDR3 DNA follows: TGTGCCAGCAGCTTAGGTGTGACAGACGAGCAGTACTTC. Its translation is CASSLGVTDEQYF. The rearrangement joins TRBV7-9 to TRBJ2-7, with TRBD1 as a possible D gene (5 bases). This CDR3 spans 13 amino acids. Germline loops: CDR1 SEHNR, CDR2 FQNEAQ (reference sequence). The V end was cut by 1 base, the J end by 5 bases, with 9 bases between.

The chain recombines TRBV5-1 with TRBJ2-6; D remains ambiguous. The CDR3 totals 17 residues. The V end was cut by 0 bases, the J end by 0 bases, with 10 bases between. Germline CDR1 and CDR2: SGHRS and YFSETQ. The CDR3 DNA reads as TGCGCCAGCAGCTTGGTAGGGATGGGCTCTGGGGCCAACGTCCTGACTTTC. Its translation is CASSLVGMGSGANVLTF. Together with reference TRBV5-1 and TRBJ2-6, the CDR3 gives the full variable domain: KAGVTQTPRYLIKTRGQQVTLSCSPISGHRSVSWYQQTPGQGLQFLFEYFSETQRNKGNFPGRFSGRQFSNSRSEMNVSTLELGDSALYLCASSLVGMGSGANVLTFGAGSRLTVL.

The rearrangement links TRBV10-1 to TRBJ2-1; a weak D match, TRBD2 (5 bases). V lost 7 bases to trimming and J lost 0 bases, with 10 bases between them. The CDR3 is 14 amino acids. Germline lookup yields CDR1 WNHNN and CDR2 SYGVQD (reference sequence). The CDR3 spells CASTSPSSYNEQFF. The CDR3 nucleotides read TGCGCCAGCACTAGCCCTAGCTCCTACAATGAGCAGTTCTTC.